This TCR beta chain comes out of a study of identical twins. TCRdb redid the calling of the 5' RACE reads with MiXCR, one entry per CDR3 protein. Here the sample spans roughly 1,500,000 distinct CDR3 sequences, under 35% being singletons. J was trimmed by 9 bases and V by 4 bases; bases with no gene match: 8. CDR3 size: 14 residues. The germline gives CDR1 SGDLS, CDR2 YYNGEE. The V gene is TRBV9, the J gene TRBJ1-1, with 11 bases aligning to TRBD1. The sample consisted of cord blood. The receptor comes from a newborn girl in good health. For the CDR3, the DNA is TGTGCCAGCAGCTCTCGGACAGGGGGCCCCCAAGCTTTCTTT. It translates to CASSSRTGGPQAFF.